This T cell receptor beta chain was identified in a study of cytomegalovirus exposure and HLA in healthy donors. General study points: Previously analyzed data showed that most TCR beta V segments were productive at a frequency of about 90% or about 30%.

The V end lost 4 bases, the J end lost 0 bases, and 7 bases lay between the germline ends. The CDR3 covers 14 residues. Germline V gene lookup returns CDR1 MNHEY and CDR2 SVGAGI. The PCR contained 60 Vbeta and 13 Jbeta primers. Using immunoSEQ multiplex PCR, the repertoire was profiled, and TCRdb retains in-frame clones only, with some absent. The data contain around 230,000 clones, approximately 85% of them seen just once; the ten biggest clones take up roughly 0.26%. A word on this clone: The antigen is not known.

The sequence derives from a girl aged 2-9 years in good health and CMV-seronegative. The rearrangement joins TRBV6-5 to TRBJ1-5; D not certain. The sequenced sample consisted of PBMCs. The CDR3 here is CASSLTDSNQPQHF. The CDR3, as DNA: TGTGCCAGCAGTTTAACAGATAGCAATCAGCCCCAGCATTTT.